This TCR beta chain was recorded in a study of radiation and T cells in renal cell carcinoma. Sequencing was performed with immunoSEQ multiplex PCR; in TCRdb, only in-frame clones are kept and a portion is missing. The sample contains approximately 140,000 clones, less than 90% of which appear only once. Time point reported: baseline pretreatment blood. Treatment meaning: 15 Gy SBRT to primary tumor, nephrectomy 4 weeks later. This renal cell carcinoma was of the clear cell type. The sequence was obtained from a woman between 50 and 59 years old with renal cell carcinoma. Sample: blood, taken from a patient whose treatment included radiotherapy and nephrectomy.

CDR3 coding DNA: TGTGCCAGCAGCCAAGATCGCGGAGGGGAGCAGTTCTTC. It codes for CASSQDRGGEQFF. The chain combines TRBV4-2 with TRBJ2-1; a weak D match, TRBD2 (6 bases). Germline V CDR1 and CDR2: LGHNA, YNFKEQ. CDR3 length equals 13 residues. V gave up 0 bases and J gave up 10 bases, with 10 bases separating them.